This paragraph covers one T cell receptor beta chain sequence. No antigen is known for it. These reads were obtained on a NextSeq 550. The Human TCR Profiling Kit (MiLaboratory) was used to prepare UMI-labeled 5' RACE TRB cDNA libraries. The full amount of extracted RNA was used for cDNA synthesis, and the full amount of resulting cDNA was used for PCR amplification. Libraries were prepared in parallel using an identical number of PCR cycles. The original methods were these. About 52,000 +/- 9,100 unique UMI-labeled TRB cDNA molecules per library were extracted with MIGEC and MiXCR, with at least two reads per UMI required. Each library averaged about 37,000 +/- 9,700 functional in-frame TRB CDR3 nucleotide clonotypes without stop codons. After downsampling to 5000 UMI-labeled TRB molecules per sample, diversity metrics such as normalized Shannon-Wiener and Chao1 were calculated in VDJtools. VDJtools computed clonotype-size-weighted physicochemical properties of the central five CDR3 residues: interaction energy, strength, volume and Kidera factor 4. TCRdb reanalyzed the reads, keeping one entry per CDR3 protein sequence and omitting DNA. The V and J calls and clone size are TCRdb's, not the authors'. The sample's table lists a count of roughly 100,000 distinct CDR3 sequences. Of the sample, roughly 0.38% falls within the top ten clones.

Sequences SGHTA (CDR1) and FQGTGA (CDR2) are obtained from the germline V gene. From the cysteine through the phenylalanine, the CDR3 covers 13 amino acids. DNA was not recorded. The sample is drawn from a study of CXCR3-negative and CXCR3-positive naive CD8 T cells (dated by TCRdb to between 2018 and 2021). For the study in its entirety: Approximately 140 million TRB reads were obtained in total, roughly 1.5 +/- 0.3 million reads per library. Data from 11 donors, pooled across two independent experiments, went into the diversity and physicochemical repertoire analyses. Naive subsets from 5 donors and memory cells from 3 donors were included in the TRBV-TRBJ cluster analysis. Results and caveats for the whole study, not just this receptor: TRB CDR3s from CXCR3-positive naive cells showed higher hydrophobicity (lower Kidera factor 4), lower energy, and higher strength and volume indices than CXCR3-negative naive cells. Both naive subsets had comparably high repertoire diversity, while memory CD8+ T cells had much lower repertoire diversity. Because surface CD5, which is linked to self-reactivity in mice, was comparable between the naive subsets, TCR interaction strength was also inferred from TRB CDR3 physicochemical properties. Because CXCR3 expression was partially decreased after cryopreservation, freshly isolated PBMCs were used for most assays. Within the same donor, TRBV-TRBJ usage looked similar between naive CXCR3-negative and CXCR3-positive cells, but memory cells had distinct patterns.

Each CD8+ T cell subset was flow-sorted in triplicate, and some 310,000 cells per subset were placed directly into RLT lysis buffer. To exclude memory contaminants, naive CD8+ T cells were stringently defined as CD45RO-CCR7+CD27+CD95-. Peripheral blood mononuclear cells were isolated from buffy coats by standard density gradient centrifugation. A FACSAria III was used to flow-sort naive CXCR3-negative and CXCR3-positive CD8+ T cells. Total RNA was extracted from sorted cells with an RNeasy Mini Kit. The rearrangement combines TRBV7-3 with TRBJ2-2; TCRdb reports TRBD2, a call that lacks DNA to check it against. This receptor was identified in a human donor in good health. Some clones in this sample may be carry-over from other donors' samples. The sample was naive CXCR3+ CD8+ T cells from blood. The cell subset or site label of this sample denotes: CD45RO-CCR7+CD27+CD95- naive CD8+ T cells expressing CXCR3 (TNR3+). The CDR3 reads as follows: CASSNGGTGELFF.